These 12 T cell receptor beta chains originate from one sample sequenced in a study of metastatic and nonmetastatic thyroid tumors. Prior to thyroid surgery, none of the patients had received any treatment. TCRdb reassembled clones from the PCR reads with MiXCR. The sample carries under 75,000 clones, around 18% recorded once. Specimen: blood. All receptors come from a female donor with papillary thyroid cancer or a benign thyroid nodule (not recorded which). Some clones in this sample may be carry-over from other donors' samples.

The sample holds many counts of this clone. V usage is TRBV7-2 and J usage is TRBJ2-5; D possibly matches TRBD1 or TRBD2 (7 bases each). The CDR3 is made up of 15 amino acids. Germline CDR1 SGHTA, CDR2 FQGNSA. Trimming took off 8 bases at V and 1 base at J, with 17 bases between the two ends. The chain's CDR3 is CASGKGASGQETQYF. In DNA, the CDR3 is TGTGCCAGCGGCAAGGGGGCTAGCGGCCAAGAGACCCAGTACTTC.

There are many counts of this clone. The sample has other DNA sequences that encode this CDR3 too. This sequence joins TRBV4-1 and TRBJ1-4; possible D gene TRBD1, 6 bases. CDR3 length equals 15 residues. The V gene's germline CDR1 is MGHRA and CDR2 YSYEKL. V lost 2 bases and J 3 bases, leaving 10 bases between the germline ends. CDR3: CASSQQGSANEKLFF. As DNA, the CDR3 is TGCGCCAGCAGCCAACAGGGGTCTGCTAATGAAAAACTGTTTTTT.

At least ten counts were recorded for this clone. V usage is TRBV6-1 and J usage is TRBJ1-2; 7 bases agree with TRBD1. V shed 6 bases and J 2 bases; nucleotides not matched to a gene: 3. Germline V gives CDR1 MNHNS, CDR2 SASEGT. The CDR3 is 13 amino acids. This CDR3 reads CASRGTANYGYTF. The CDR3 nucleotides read TGTGCCAGCAGGGGGACAGCAAACTATGGCTACACCTTC.

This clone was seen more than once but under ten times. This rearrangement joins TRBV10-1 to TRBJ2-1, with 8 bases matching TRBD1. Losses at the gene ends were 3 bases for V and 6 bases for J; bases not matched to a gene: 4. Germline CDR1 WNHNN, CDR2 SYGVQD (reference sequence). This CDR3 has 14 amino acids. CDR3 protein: CASSDSDRVNEQFF. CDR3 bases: TGCGCCAGCAGTGACTCGGACAGGGTCAATGAGCAGTTCTTC.

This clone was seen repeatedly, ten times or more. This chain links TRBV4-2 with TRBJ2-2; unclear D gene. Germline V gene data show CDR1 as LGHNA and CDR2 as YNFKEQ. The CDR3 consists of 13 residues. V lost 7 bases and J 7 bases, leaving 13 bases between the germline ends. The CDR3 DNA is TGTGCCAGCACCAAACGGGTAAACGGGGAGCTGTTTTTT. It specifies CASTKRVNGELFF.

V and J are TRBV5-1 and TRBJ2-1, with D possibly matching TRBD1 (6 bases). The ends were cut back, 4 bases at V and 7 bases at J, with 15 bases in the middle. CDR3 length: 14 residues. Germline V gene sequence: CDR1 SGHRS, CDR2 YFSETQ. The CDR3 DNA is TGCGCCAGCAGCACACAGGGTGAGGGGAATGAGCAGTTCTTC. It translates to CASSTQGEGNEQFF.

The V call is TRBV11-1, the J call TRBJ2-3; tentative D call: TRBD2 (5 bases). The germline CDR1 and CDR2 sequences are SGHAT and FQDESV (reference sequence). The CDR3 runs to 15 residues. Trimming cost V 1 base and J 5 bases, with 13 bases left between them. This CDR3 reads CASSLGPAVGDTQYF. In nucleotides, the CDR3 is TGTGCCAGCAGCTTAGGTCCAGCGGTTGGAGATACGCAGTATTTT.

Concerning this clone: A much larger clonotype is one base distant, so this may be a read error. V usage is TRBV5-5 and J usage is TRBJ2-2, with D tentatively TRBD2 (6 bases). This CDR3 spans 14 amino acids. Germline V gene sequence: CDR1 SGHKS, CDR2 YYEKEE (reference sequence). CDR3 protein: CASSWWENTGGLFF. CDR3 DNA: TGTGCCAGCAGCTGGTGGGAGAACACCGGGGGGCTGTTTTTT.

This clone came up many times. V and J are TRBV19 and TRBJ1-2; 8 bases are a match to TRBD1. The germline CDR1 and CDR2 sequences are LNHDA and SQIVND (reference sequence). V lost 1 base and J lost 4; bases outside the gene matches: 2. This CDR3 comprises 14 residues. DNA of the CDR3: TGTGCCAGTAGTATAGGGACAGGGACCTATGGCTACACCTTC. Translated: CASSIGTGTYGYTF.

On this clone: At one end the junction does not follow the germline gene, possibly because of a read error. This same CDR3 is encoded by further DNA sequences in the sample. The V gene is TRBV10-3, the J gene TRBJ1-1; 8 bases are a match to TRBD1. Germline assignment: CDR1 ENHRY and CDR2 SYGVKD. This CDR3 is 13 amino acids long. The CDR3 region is CAISQQGDTEAFF. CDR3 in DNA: TGTGCCATCAGTCAACAGGGGGACACTGAGGCTTTCTTT.

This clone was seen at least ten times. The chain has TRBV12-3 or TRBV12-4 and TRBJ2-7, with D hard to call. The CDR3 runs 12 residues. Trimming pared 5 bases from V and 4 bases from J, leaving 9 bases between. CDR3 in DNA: TGTGCCAGCAGTCACCAACAATACGAGCAGTACTTC. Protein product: CASSHQQYEQYF.

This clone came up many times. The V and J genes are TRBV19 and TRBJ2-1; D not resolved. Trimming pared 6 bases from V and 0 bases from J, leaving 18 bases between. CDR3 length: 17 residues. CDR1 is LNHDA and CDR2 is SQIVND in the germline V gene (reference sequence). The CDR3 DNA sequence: TGTGCCAGTAGGCAAAGCGTCGCAAGCGACTCCTACAATGAGCAGTTCTTC. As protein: CASRQSVASDSYNEQFF.